This T cell receptor (beta chain) derives from a study of OX40 agonist ivuxolimab in advanced cancers. The trim removed 6 bases at V and 4 bases at J, leaving 10 bases unmatched. This CDR3 region has 15 residues. Germline loops: CDR1 MNHEY, CDR2 SMNVEV (reference sequence). Using immunoSEQ multiplex PCR, the repertoire was profiled, and TCRdb retains in-frame clones only, with some absent. The table records 77,000 or so clones, over 80% of them present only once. Sequences were derived from CD4+ or CD8+ T cells sorted from blood, sampled in a trial of the OX40 agonist ivuxolimab. The sequence came from an adult with an advanced solid tumor such as melanoma, head and neck, liver or kidney cancer. The chain employs TRBV27 and TRBJ2-7, with TRBD1 matching over 9 bases. The CDR3 region is CASRLGRTGVYEQYF. The CDR3 DNA follows: TGTGCCAGCAGACTGGGCCGGACAGGGGTGTACGAGCAGTACTTC.